The subject of this entry is one T cell receptor (beta chain). Its specificity is unknown. CDR3 size: 15 residues. V gave up 0 bases and J gave up 5 bases, with 14 bases separating them. CDR1 SGHRS and CDR2 YFSETQ come from the germline V gene. These data come from a study of T cell responses to AZD1222 COVID-19 vaccine. The study, taken as a whole, reports: Unmutated variant regions reportedly attract nearly half of all spike-specific TCRs. Clonal diversity was possibly underestimated; the donors were predominantly white British and more often female. It was only a handful of AZD1222 recipients who were seropositive at baseline.

Using immunoSEQ multiplex PCR, the repertoire was profiled, and TCRdb retains in-frame clones only, with some absent. The profile shows 90,000 to 150,000 clones, about 85% of them singletons. Second-dose recipients at about 4 or about 12 weeks were treated as one pooled group. This specimen was peripheral blood, taken 28 days after the second AZD1222 dose. This clonotype was obtained from an adult who received the AZD1222 COVID-19 vaccine. The V and J genes are TRBV5-1 and TRBJ2-5; D not certain. The CDR3 DNA follows: TGCGCCAGCAGCTTGGCCGGGCAGGATGGGGAGACCCAGTACTTC. Its protein product is CASSLAGQDGETQYF.